One T cell receptor (beta chain) is described in this entry. Its antigen remains unknown. Per germline, CDR1 SGHRS and CDR2 YFSETQ. V lost 4 bases and J lost 7; bases outside the gene matches: 13. This CDR3 spans 15 amino acids. Use of 60 Vbeta and 13 Jbeta primers characterized the PCR. Original processing methods: There were about 88 million unique TCR beta chains by a later count, and about 12 million of them were shared. Here immunoSEQ multiplex PCR was the method, and the copy in TCRdb shows in-frame clones only, minus some. The D gene and trimming were derived from the DNA, and the V and J assignments and clone size from that table. The repertoire holds roughly 100,000 clones, with 65% to 80% as singletons. The data originate from a study of cytomegalovirus exposure and HLA in healthy donors. The study, taken as a whole, reports: The likely explanation for a cluster of highly shared sequence variants was sequencing artifact.

The sample taken for sequencing was PBMCs. This chain links TRBV5-1 with TRBJ1-1, with 7 nucleotides matching TRBD1. The sequence came from a young woman in good health and CMV-seropositive. The CDR3: CASSTEGASFGEAFF. In nucleotides, the CDR3 is TGCGCCAGCAGCACGGAGGGGGCATCGTTCGGTGAAGCTTTCTTT.